This TCR beta chain is drawn from a study of cytomegalovirus exposure and HLA in healthy donors. General study points: The study flagged some 180 TCR beta chains as cytomegalovirus-associated. Based on reports, TCR beta sequences accurately predicted HLA-A and HLA-B alleles for most subjects. Later on, a genetic analysis was performed. It linked a missense variant in DCLRE1C with V- and J-gene trimming of TCR beta. Per a later analysis, HLA-associated TCR beta chains showed more clonal expansion than other, equally common TCR beta chains.

Germline trimming cut 0 bases from V and 1 base from J; bases unmatched to any gene: 3. The CDR3 totals 16 residues. Germline-derived CDR1 and CDR2 are SGHDT and YYEEEE. Comment on this clone: Its antigen is unidentified.

The PCR employed 60 Vbeta primers together with 13 Jbeta primers. The repertoire was sequenced with immunoSEQ multiplex PCR; TCRdb's copy has only in-frame clones and lacks some. The profile shows tens of thousands of clones, about three fifths of them singletons. The TCR was taken from a young man in good health and CMV-seronegative. The V and J genes are TRBV5-6 and TRBJ1-5, with TRBD1 matching over 8 bases. The sample taken for sequencing was PBMCs. The CDR3, as DNA: TGTGCCAGCAGCTTGGGGCAGGGGGCAAGCAATCAGCCCCAGCATTTT. It translates to CASSLGQGASNQPQHF.